The TCR beta chain under discussion was sequenced for a study of Graves' ophthalmopathy and Graves' hyperthyroidism (dated by TCRdb to 2017 to 2018). With respect to the entire study: Peripheral blood was collected at initial diagnosis, before any treatment. To tell Graves' ophthalmopathy apart from Graves' hyperthyroidism, and to predict which patients would progress to ophthalmopathy, the study relied on TCR beta repertoire signatures. In total, 120 to 150 blood samples were TCR-sequenced: some 43 ophthalmopathy, roughly 77 hyperthyroidism and around 17 hyperthyroidism-to-ophthalmopathy patients. A discovery set of 95 to 100 patients (43 ophthalmopathy, about 55 stable hyperthyroidism) was enrolled to explore V-J signatures distinguishing ophthalmopathy from hyperthyroidism. The independent validation cohort included 18 hyperthyroidism patients plus 17 patients who later progressed from hyperthyroidism to ophthalmopathy. In roughly 6 hyperthyroidism patients, the T-cell repertoires found in thyroid tissue were compared with those found in blood. After sampling, hyperthyroidism patients received methimazole starting at 30 mg daily, and ophthalmopathy patients received high-dose intravenous methylprednisolone.

This clonotype was observed a handful of times. Its antigen is not yet known. There are no base qualities to consult, and no much larger clone falls within one base. Overall study results and their limits: In validation, the model predicted ophthalmopathy progression with about 70% sensitivity and roughly 72% specificity; roughly 11 predicted patients were CT-confirmed with GO in a median of approximately six months. Most expanded thyroid clonotypes with frequency above 0.001 were also detected in blood, suggesting blood repertoires may reflect the thyroid immune response. In cross-validation, the 13-signature model distinguished ophthalmopathy from stable hyperthyroidism with just over 85% sensitivity and 81.08% specificity, while in the test set the corresponding values were roughly 80% and 75%. No statistical method was used to predetermine the sample size, and group allocation was not hidden from the investigators.

The ophthalmopathy patients had moderately to severely active disease, with a Clinical Activity Score of 3 or higher, a NOSPECS grade of 4 or higher, and a disease duration of less than 3 months. Anyone with other autoimmune diseases, uncontrolled infections, pregnancy or lactation was excluded from the study. Clinical symptoms, serum thyroxine, TRAb, thyroid ultrasound and orbital computed tomography formed the basis of the diagnosis. Using Ficoll-Paque density gradient centrifugation, PBMCs were isolated from less than 13 ml of fresh peripheral blood. Total RNA was extracted using Trizol reagent, and RNA quality was checked on an Agilent 2100 Bioanalyzer. For repertoire sequencing, TCR beta CDR3 regions were amplified from RNA transcripts. A first-round RT-PCR used HTBI primers with the Qiagen OneStep RT-PCR kit, followed by a second-round multiplex PCR, size selection and purification. Libraries were sequenced on an Illumina HiSeq2000 using paired-end 100 bp reads. On the study's bioinformatics: Reads were processed with SOAPnuke, discarding reads with adapters, uncalled bases, mean Phred below 15, or no exact constant-primer or identifier match. COPE v1.2.5 was used to merge high-quality paired reads. Unique nucleotide sequences were defined as clonotypes and aligned to IMGT TRB V, D and J references using MiTCR v1.1. Only V-J combinations with frequency above 0.0001 were analysed, covering about 99% of repertoires. A TCR clonal expansion and chaos score per V-J combination was defined as the ratio of F50 clonal expansion to chaos observed in the TCRdist matrix. Welch's t-statistics and random forest were used to narrow the features down to 13 V-J combinations, which were then fed into a naive Bayes classifier. The Morisita-Horn index was used to measure how similar the thyroid and blood repertoires were. Through fastp at Q25 and MiXCR, TCRdb rebuilt clones from the public reads, retaining in-frame beta chains. Entries that share a CDR3 protein sequence are merged under the most common genes and DNA. For this entry, the V and J calls and clone size follow TCRdb and not the study's own pipeline. Across this sample there are 600,000 to 950,000 distinct CDR3 sequences, with roughly two fifths seen only once. The biggest ten clones account for about 40% of the sample.

The germline V gene provides CDR1 ENHRY and CDR2 SYGVKD. Including the terminal cysteine and phenylalanine, the CDR3 comprises 13 residues. Only the CDR3 DNA is retained, 39 bases long and in frame from the first base. V is pared back by 0 bases and J by 4 bases, with 7 bases lying between the germline termini. What was sequenced was peripheral blood. The chain links TRBV10-3 with TRBJ2-7; too little of a D gene remains to name it. The clonotype originates from an adult man with Graves' ophthalmopathy. The DNA sequence reads TGTGCCATCAGTGAGTCGTACGGATACGAGCAGTACTTC. This sequence encodes CAISESYGYEQYF.